A selection of T cell receptor beta chains follows, all from one sample in a study of blood T cell repertoires in COVID-19. Produced via immunoSEQ multiplex PCR; TCRdb's table is partial and in-frame only. This sample has 30,000 or so clones, with nearly 90% found just once. Sequencing was carried out using peripheral blood. These receptors all come from a man aged 55 to 69 with active COVID-19. CDR3s include the opening cysteine and the closing phenylalanine or tryptophan. The D gene is left open where the match is weak. Part of the rows lack a size; the others show once, few, many or a class for expanded clones.

J gene: TRBJ1-6; D gene: TRBD1; V gene: TRBV2; clone size: NA; CDR3 DNA: TGTGCCAGCAGTGAAGCGCTTTTAGGGGGCCGAAATTCACCCCTCCACTTT; CDR3 protein: CASSEALLGGRNSPLHF
J gene: TRBJ1-1; D gene: NA; V gene: TRBV15; clone size: NA; CDR3 DNA: TGTGCCACCAGCAGAGTTCCCACGTTAGGGGGCACTGAAGCTTTCTTT; CDR3 protein: CATSRVPTLGGTEAFF
J gene: TRBJ2-3; D gene: NA; V gene: TRBV6-6; clone size: once; CDR3 DNA: TGTGCCAGCAGACTAAGCACAGATACGCAGTATTTT; CDR3 protein: CASRLSTDTQYF
J gene: TRBJ2-7; D gene: NA; V gene: TRBV19; clone size: NA; CDR3 DNA: TGTGCCAGTAGTCCCCGGACAGTCTACGAGCAGTACTTC; CDR3 protein: CASSPRTVYEQYF
J gene: TRBJ2-5; D gene: TRBD2; V gene: TRBV7-7; clone size: NA; CDR3 DNA: TGTGCCAGCAGCTTAGGCGGGGGGAGTGGCCAAGAGACCCAGTACTTC; CDR3 protein: CASSLGGGSGQETQYF
J gene: TRBJ1-1; D gene: TRBD1; V gene: TRBV3-1/TRBV3-2; clone size: NA; CDR3 DNA: TGTGCCAGCAGCCCTCCGGGACAGTCTGAAGGCCGGTCCCAAGCTTTCTTT; CDR3 protein: CASSPPGQSEGRSQAFF
J gene: TRBJ2-7; D gene: TRBD2; V gene: TRBV10-1; clone size: NA; CDR3 DNA: TGCGCCAGCAGTCGTGAACTAGCGGGGGGTCGTATCTACGAGCAGTACTTC; CDR3 protein: CASSRELAGGRIYEQYF
J gene: TRBJ1-1; D gene: NA; V gene: TRBV5-4; clone size: NA; CDR3 DNA: TGTGCCAGCAGCTTGGTGCCGGGGTGGAACACTGAAGCTTTCTTT; CDR3 protein: CASSLVPGWNTEAFF
J gene: TRBJ1-2; D gene: NA; V gene: TRBV20-1; clone size: NA; CDR3 DNA: TGCAGTGCTGAGGACAGAGGTGGCTACACCTTC; CDR3 protein: CSAEDRGGYTF
J gene: TRBJ1-1; D gene: NA; V gene: TRBV7-2; clone size: NA; CDR3 DNA: TGTGCCAGCAGCCCCCTGGGGGGGAACACTGAAGCTTTCTTT; CDR3 protein: CASSPLGGNTEAFF
J gene: TRBJ2-3; D gene: NA; V gene: TRBV11-1; clone size: NA; CDR3 DNA: TGTGCCAGCAGCTACCCGATTATGAGCCTGGATACGCAGTATTTT; CDR3 protein: CASSYPIMSLDTQYF
J gene: TRBJ2-6; D gene: NA; V gene: TRBV6-6; clone size: NA; CDR3 DNA: TGTGCCAGCAGTTCAGGGTTATCTGGGGCCAACGTCCTGACTTTC; CDR3 protein: CASSSGLSGANVLTF
J gene: TRBJ2-5; D gene: TRBD1; V gene: TRBV18; clone size: NA; CDR3 DNA: TGTGCCAGCTCACCACCGGGGCAGGGGGTAGAGACCCAGTACTTC; CDR3 protein: CASSPPGQGVETQYF
J gene: TRBJ2-2; D gene: TRBD1; V gene: TRBV9; clone size: NA; CDR3 DNA: TGTGCCAGCAACCTGGGACAGGGGGCGGGCACCGGGGAGCTGTTTTTT; CDR3 protein: CASNLGQGAGTGELFF
J gene: TRBJ2-5; D gene: NA; V gene: TRBV6-4; clone size: NA; CDR3 DNA: TGTGCCAGCAGTCGTCTACCGGAAGAGACCCAGTACTTC; CDR3 protein: CASSRLPEETQYF
J gene: TRBJ2-1; D gene: NA; V gene: TRBV11-3; clone size: NA; CDR3 DNA: TGTGCCAGCAGCTTGGCGGGTGAGCAGTTCTTC; CDR3 protein: CASSLAGEQFF
J gene: TRBJ2-5; D gene: NA; V gene: TRBV19; clone size: NA; CDR3 DNA: TGTGCCACGCGGCAGAAAGAGACCCAGTACTTC; CDR3 protein: CATRQKETQYF
J gene: TRBJ1-3; D gene: TRBD1; V gene: TRBV2; clone size: NA; CDR3 DNA: TGTGCCAGCACCTCCCGGACAGGGGGTGGAAACACCATATATTTT; CDR3 protein: CASTSRTGGGNTIYF
J gene: TRBJ2-1; D gene: NA; V gene: TRBV11-3; clone size: once; CDR3 DNA: TGTGCCAGCACCCCCGGGGAGCGGAGAACTTACAATGAGCAGTTCTTC; CDR3 protein: CASTPGERRTYNEQFF
J gene: TRBJ2-2; D gene: TRBD1; V gene: TRBV11-3; clone size: few; CDR3 DNA: TGTGCCAGCAGCCCGACCGGACAGGGGAACACCGGGGAGCTGTTTTTT; CDR3 protein: CASSPTGQGNTGELFF
J gene: TRBJ1-4; D gene: NA; V gene: TRBV10-1; clone size: once; CDR3 DNA: TGCGCCAGTGGACGGGGGGAAAAACTGTTTTTT; CDR3 protein: CASGRGEKLFF
J gene: TRBJ2-2; D gene: TRBD1; V gene: TRBV29-1; clone size: NA; CDR3 DNA: TGCAGCTACAGGGGGGCCGGGGAGCTGTTTTTT; CDR3 protein: CSYRGAGELFF
J gene: TRBJ2-1; D gene: TRBD2; V gene: TRBV24-1; clone size: NA; CDR3 DNA: TGTGCCACCATGGCTAGCGGGGGGCGTGGGGATGAGCAGTTCTTC; CDR3 protein: CATMASGGRGDEQFF
J gene: TRBJ2-2; D gene: TRBD1; V gene: TRBV10-3; clone size: once; CDR3 DNA: TGTGCCATCAGTAAGGCGGGGGACAGGGCTTACACCGGGGAGCTGTTTTTT; CDR3 protein: CAISKAGDRAYTGELFF
J gene: TRBJ1-1; D gene: NA; V gene: TRBV19; clone size: few; CDR3 DNA: TGTGCCAGTAGTCCGAACGACAGGAACACTGAAGCTTTCTTT; CDR3 protein: CASSPNDRNTEAFF
J gene: TRBJ2-1; D gene: NA; V gene: TRBV9; clone size: NA; CDR3 DNA: TGTGCCAGCAGTACCCCTGGGGGCATTGAGCAGTTCTTC; CDR3 protein: CASSTPGGIEQFF
J gene: TRBJ2-5; D gene: NA; V gene: TRBV7-9; clone size: NA; CDR3 DNA: TGTGCCAGCAGCTTTACAATCCGGGAAGAGACCCAGTACTTC; CDR3 protein: CASSFTIREETQYF
J gene: TRBJ2-7; D gene: TRBD2; V gene: TRBV5-5; clone size: few; CDR3 DNA: TGTGCCAGCACCGAGATGACTAGCGGGGCCTACGAGCAGTACTTC; CDR3 protein: CASTEMTSGAYEQYF
J gene: TRBJ1-4; D gene: NA; V gene: TRBV9; clone size: NA; CDR3 DNA: TGTGCCAGCAGCGCCTACGGTAGAATTAATGAAAAACTGTTTTTT; CDR3 protein: CASSAYGRINEKLFF
J gene: TRBJ2-7; D gene: TRBD2; V gene: TRBV13; clone size: NA; CDR3 DNA: TGTGCCAGCAGCCCCGGGACTAGCGGAACCTACGAGCAGTACTTC; CDR3 protein: CASSPGTSGTYEQYF
J gene: TRBJ2-3; D gene: TRBD2; V gene: TRBV3-1/TRBV3-2; clone size: once; CDR3 DNA: TGTGCCAGCAGCCCCCCGGGACTAGCGGGAGATACGCAGTATTTT; CDR3 protein: CASSPPGLAGDTQYF
J gene: TRBJ2-3; D gene: NA; V gene: TRBV7-9; clone size: NA; CDR3 DNA: TGTGCCAGCAGCTTAAAGGGGACTAGCACAGATACGCAGTATTTT; CDR3 protein: CASSLKGTSTDTQYF
J gene: TRBJ1-1; D gene: NA; V gene: TRBV10-1; clone size: few; CDR3 DNA: TGCGCCAGCCAAGGGGGATCTGAAGCTTTCTTT; CDR3 protein: CASQGGSEAFF
J gene: TRBJ1-3; D gene: NA; V gene: TRBV2; clone size: NA; CDR3 DNA: TGTGCCATGCAACAGGGTTACTCTGGAAACACCATATATTTT; CDR3 protein: CAMQQGYSGNTIYF
J gene: TRBJ2-7; D gene: TRBD2; V gene: TRBV4-2; clone size: NA; CDR3 DNA: TGTGCCAGCAGCCAAGATCTGGGGGGGACCTACGAGCAGTACTTC; CDR3 protein: CASSQDLGGTYEQYF
J gene: TRBJ1-1; D gene: TRBD1; V gene: TRBV3-1/TRBV3-2; clone size: NA; CDR3 DNA: TGTGCCAGCAGCCAGGGGGACAGGAGGAACACTGAAGCTTTCTTT; CDR3 protein: CASSQGDRRNTEAFF
J gene: TRBJ2-3; D gene: TRBD2; V gene: TRBV5-1; clone size: NA; CDR3 DNA: TGCGCCAGCAGCGCCCTAGCGGCCTCGACGACAGATACGCAGTATTTT; CDR3 protein: CASSALAASTTDTQYF
J gene: TRBJ1-3; D gene: NA; V gene: TRBV5-1; clone size: once; CDR3 DNA: TGCGCCAGCAGCTTGCAGGGTGCTGGAAACACCATATATTTT; CDR3 protein: CASSLQGAGNTIYF
J gene: TRBJ1-2; D gene: NA; V gene: TRBV5-4; clone size: NA; CDR3 DNA: TGTGCCAGCAGCTTGGCCTATAATGGCTACACCTTC; CDR3 protein: CASSLAYNGYTF
J gene: TRBJ2-2; D gene: TRBD2; V gene: TRBV7-6; clone size: NA; CDR3 DNA: TGTGCCAGCAGCTCCCGATCGGCGGGGGAAATGAACACCGGGGAGCTGTTTTTT; CDR3 protein: CASSSRSAGEMNTGELFF
J gene: TRBJ1-5; D gene: TRBD1; V gene: TRBV7-8; clone size: NA; CDR3 DNA: TGTGCCAGCAGCTTAGGACAGGGGGCACATTACAATCAGCCCCAGCATTTT; CDR3 protein: CASSLGQGAHYNQPQHF
J gene: TRBJ1-2; D gene: NA; V gene: TRBV14; clone size: NA; CDR3 DNA: TGTGCCAGCAGCCAAGGGGGAGTGTTTGGCTACACCTTC; CDR3 protein: CASSQGGVFGYTF
J gene: TRBJ1-1; D gene: TRBD1; V gene: TRBV6-5; clone size: NA; CDR3 DNA: TGTGCCAGCAGTTCGATCGTCCGGACAGGGAACACTGAAGCTTTCTTT; CDR3 protein: CASSSIVRTGNTEAFF
J gene: TRBJ1-2; D gene: TRBD1; V gene: TRBV6-6; clone size: once; CDR3 DNA: TGTGCCAGCAGTGGAACCGGGACAGGGCTATCCTATGGCTACACCTTC; CDR3 protein: CASSGTGTGLSYGYTF